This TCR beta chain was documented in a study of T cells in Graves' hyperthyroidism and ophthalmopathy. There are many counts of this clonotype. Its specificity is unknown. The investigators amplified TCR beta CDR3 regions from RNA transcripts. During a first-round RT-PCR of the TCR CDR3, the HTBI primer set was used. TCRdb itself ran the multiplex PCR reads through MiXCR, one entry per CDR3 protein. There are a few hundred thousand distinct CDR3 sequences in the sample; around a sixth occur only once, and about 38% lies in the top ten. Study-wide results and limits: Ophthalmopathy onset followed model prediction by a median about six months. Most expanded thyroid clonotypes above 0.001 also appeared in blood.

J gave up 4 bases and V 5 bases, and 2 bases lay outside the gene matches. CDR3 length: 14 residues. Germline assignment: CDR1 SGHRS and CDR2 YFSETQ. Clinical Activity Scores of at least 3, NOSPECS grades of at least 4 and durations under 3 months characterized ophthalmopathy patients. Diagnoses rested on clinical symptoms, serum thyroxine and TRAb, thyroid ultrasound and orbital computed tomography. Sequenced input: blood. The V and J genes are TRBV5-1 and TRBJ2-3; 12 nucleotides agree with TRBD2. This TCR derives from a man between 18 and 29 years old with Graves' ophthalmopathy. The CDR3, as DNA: TGCGCCAGCAGGCTAGCGGGGGGGGCAGATACGCAGTATTTT. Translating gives CASRLAGGADTQYF.